The entry that follows covers one T cell receptor beta chain sequence. As yet, its antigen is unknown. This entry is derived from a study of human T cells and chemical hapten exposure. Study-level background: Per-sample TCR yields varied mainly from small pooled library volume differences.

Separate cDNA molecules received unique molecular identifiers, which the library attached to them. As handled by the study authors: There were a median of around 96,000 TCRs per sample, with a range from roughly 20,000 to 700,000. TCRdb re-derived calls from the RACE reads in MiXCR, one entry per CDR3 protein. TCRdb assigned the V and J calls; the authors' analysis was not used. Of 50,000 or so distinct CDR3 sequences in the sample, 3.5% to 5% are singletons; the top ten hold around 5.5%. From germline, CDR1 is MNHNS and CDR2 SASEGT. The CDR3 has 13 amino acids. Trimming cost V 7 bases and J 8 bases, with 17 bases left between them. Time point of the sample: healthy volunteer bleed at 2 weeks. Total RNA was isolated from whole blood that had not been fractionated. General observations from the study: TCRs exceeding 1 in 1000 frequency stayed unchanged with DPC sensitization.

The sequence was collected from a human donor in good health. Some clones in this sample may be carry-over from other donors' samples. V and J are TRBV6-1 and TRBJ1-1; D not resolved. The sample taken for sequencing was whole blood. The CDR3 here is CASKSTGRVEAFF. CDR3 sequence (DNA): TGTGCCAGCAAATCTACTGGTCGAGTGGAAGCTTTCTTT.